Presented here are 14 T cell receptor beta chains from one specimen sequenced in a study of blood T cells in healthy people across ages (dated by TCRdb to about 2015). Libraries were prepared through 5' RACE. The listed sequencing device is Illumina HiSeq 2500. The second PCR ran for about 6 to 11 cycles and used a J-beta primer mix along with a sample-barcoded 5' primer. TCRdb applied fastp at Q25 and MiXCR to the public reads, then kept only in-frame beta chains. Every distinct CDR3 protein forms one entry, paired with its most common genes and DNA. The table for this sample lists around 1.5 million distinct CDR3 sequences; approximately 59% of them were counted only once. The ten largest make up under 8.5% of the sample. Sequenced material: blood. The receptors come from a man younger than 30 in good health.

This chain uses TRBV7-9 with TRBJ2-5, with D unclear. The CDR3 spans 13 residues. CDR1 is SEHNR, CDR2 FQNEAQ, per germline (reference sequence). Trimming removed 7 bases at V and 5 bases at J, with 14 bases between. CDR3 region: CASTGPGGETQYF. The CDR3 DNA follows: TGTGCCAGCACGGGTCCAGGTGGGGAGACCCAGTACTTC.

This clonotype was seen just once. The chain has TRBV7-9 and TRBJ1-2; 8 bases align to TRBD1. Germline V CDR1 and CDR2: SEHNR, FQNEAQ (reference sequence). Trimming removed 1 base from V and 0 bases from J; junction bases left unmatched: 16. CDR3 length equals 20 residues. The CDR3 protein is CASSLDPGQGTRAPNYGYTF. The CDR3 DNA follows: TGTGCCAGCAGCTTAGACCCTGGACAGGGAACACGCGCGCCTAACTATGGCTACACCTTC.

This clonotype appeared many times. The V call is TRBV28, the J call TRBJ1-4; D gene uncertain. The V end was cut by 0 bases, the J end by 7 bases, with 9 bases between. Germline values: CDR1 MDHEN, CDR2 SYDVKM. This CDR3 is 14 amino acids long. In DNA, the CDR3 is TGTGCCAGCAGTTTATGGGGAAATGGTGAAAAACTGTTTTTT. It codes for CASSLWGNGEKLFF. Combining the CDR3 with reference TRBV28 and TRBJ1-4 gives the whole variable domain DVKVTQSSRYLVKRTGEKVFLECVQDMDHENMFWYRQDPGLGLRLIYFSYDVKMKEKGDIPEGYSVSREKKERFSLILESASTNQTSMYLCASSLWGNGEKLFFGSGTQLSVL.

The chain links TRBV20-1 to TRBJ1-6, with TRBD1 as a possible D gene (6 bases). CDR1 is DFQATT, CDR2 SNEGSKA, per germline (reference sequence). V was cut by 3 bases and J by 1 base, with 13 bases left in between. This CDR3 has 16 residues. CDR3 protein: CSASFPGASYNSPLHF. DNA for the CDR3: TGCAGTGCTAGCTTTCCGGGGGCTTCCTATAATTCACCCCTCCACTTT.

This clonotype was counted between two and nine times. The gene calls are TRBV29-1 and TRBJ1-2; perhaps TRBD1 as D (5 bases). The CDR3 contains 13 residues. Germline V lookup: CDR1 SQVTM, CDR2 ANQGSEA. Trimming left V 7 bases short and J 0 bases short, with 12 bases between. CDR3 nucleotide sequence: TGCAGCGATATAGACAGAGCTAACTATGGCTACACCTTC. Translated, it gives CSDIDRANYGYTF.

The chain combines TRBV14 with TRBJ2-7, with 11 bases matching TRBD2. V lost 3 bases to trimming and J lost 5 bases; unmatched junction nucleotides: 9. The germline CDR1 and CDR2 sequences are SGHDN and FVKESK. The CDR3 has 16 residues. Here the CDR3 reads CASSHLGLAGGHEQYF. The CDR3 DNA reads as TGTGCCAGCAGCCATCTAGGGCTAGCGGGAGGCCACGAGCAGTACTTC.

The V gene is TRBV6-6, the J gene TRBJ2-5; 8 nucleotides match TRBD1. The closer fit of TRBJ2-7 to the DNA end suggests the J call may be wrong. This CDR3 has 14 residues. Germline V gene sequence: CDR1 MNHNY, CDR2 SVGAGI (reference sequence). Written as DNA, the CDR3 is TGTGCCAGCAGTTACCAACGAGACAGGGGCGAGCAGTACTTC. This codes for CASSYQRDRGEQYF.

V usage is TRBV12-3 or TRBV12-4 and J usage is TRBJ1-2; a possible D gene is TRBD1 (6 bases). The ends were cut back, 8 bases at V and 6 bases at J, with 19 bases in the middle. The CDR3 is 14 amino acids. For the CDR3, the DNA is TGTGCCAGCGCCGACCAGGGGTCCGGCGATGGCTACACCTTC. Encoded protein: CASADQGSGDGYTF.

The rearrangement joins TRBV10-2 to TRBJ2-1, with D unresolved. Trimming cost V 1 base and J 6 bases, with 10 bases left between them. The CDR3 spans 14 residues. Per the germline V gene, CDR1 is WSHSY and CDR2 is SAAADI. Here the CDR3 DNA reads TGCGCCAGCAGTGAGTTTGGTGGGATCAATGAGCAGTTCTTC. This translates into CASSEFGGINEQFF.

The genes are TRBV24-1 and TRBJ2-3, with 7 bases matching TRBD2. The length of the CDR3 is 15 residues. Germline CDR1 and CDR2: KGHDR and SFDVKD. The ends lost 3 bases at V and 5 bases at J; junction bases unmatched: 7. Written as DNA, the CDR3 is TGTGCCACCAGTGATGTGGTGGGGGGGGAAGATACGCAGTATTTT. Protein product: CATSDVVGGEDTQYF.

The V gene is TRBV11-2, the J gene TRBJ2-3; no firm D call. This CDR3 region has 15 residues. Trimming pared 0 bases from V and 3 bases from J, leaving 10 bases between. CDR1 and CDR2 (germline): SGHAT, FQNNGV. The CDR3 sequence is CASSLDLLKTDTQYF. The CDR3 coding sequence is TGTGCCAGCAGCTTAGATCTTTTAAAAACAGATACGCAGTATTTT.

This clonotype has a handful of counts. The chain recombines TRBV15 with TRBJ1-2; the D is unclear. V shed 0 bases and J shed 0 bases, with 11 bases lying between them. Per germline, CDR1 LNHNV and CDR2 YYDKDF (reference sequence). This CDR3 region has 16 residues. The CDR3: CATSRDLNPANYGYTF. For the CDR3, the DNA is TGTGCCACCAGCAGAGATTTAAACCCAGCTAACTATGGCTACACCTTC.

The J gene is TRBJ2-7, the V gene TRBV18; perhaps TRBD2 as D (5 bases). Germline V gene lookup returns CDR1 KGHSH and CDR2 LQKENI. CDR3 length equals 15 residues. Trimming removed 0 bases from V and 4 bases from J, with 13 bases in between. The CDR3, as DNA: TGTGCCAGCTCACCACCCGGCGATGGCGGGTACGAGCAGTACTTC. The encoded protein is CASSPPGDGGYEQYF.

The table lists this clonotype with a few counts. The chain joins TRBV5-1 to TRBJ2-7; 8 bases align to TRBD2. This CDR3 spans 14 amino acids. Germline CDR1 reads SGHRS; CDR2 reads YFSETQ. Trimming removed 2 bases from V and 4 bases from J; junction bases left unmatched: 5. The CDR3 nucleotides read TGCGCCAGCAGCTTAAACCGGGAGGGGTACGAGCAGTACTTC. Protein: CASSLNREGYEQYF.